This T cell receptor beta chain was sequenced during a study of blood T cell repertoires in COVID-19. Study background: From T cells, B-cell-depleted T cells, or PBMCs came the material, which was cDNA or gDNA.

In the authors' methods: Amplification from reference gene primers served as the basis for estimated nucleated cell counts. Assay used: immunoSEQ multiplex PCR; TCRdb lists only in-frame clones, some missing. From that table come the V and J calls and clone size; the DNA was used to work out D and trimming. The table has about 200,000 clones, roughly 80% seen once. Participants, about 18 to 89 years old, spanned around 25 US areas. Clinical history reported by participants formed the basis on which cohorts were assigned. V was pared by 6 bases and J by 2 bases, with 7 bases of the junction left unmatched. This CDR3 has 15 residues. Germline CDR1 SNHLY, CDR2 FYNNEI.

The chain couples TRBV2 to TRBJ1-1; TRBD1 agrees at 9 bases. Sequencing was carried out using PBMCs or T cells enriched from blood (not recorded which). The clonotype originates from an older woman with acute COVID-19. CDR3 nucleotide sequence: TGTGCCAGCAGAGCACAGGGGGCAATTAACACTGAAGCTTTCTTT. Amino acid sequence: CASRAQGAINTEAFF. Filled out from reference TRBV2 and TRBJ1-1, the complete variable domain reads EPEVTQTPSHQVTQMGQEVILRCVPISNHLYFYWYRQILGQKVEFLVSFYNNEISEKSEIFDDQFSVERPDGSNFTLKIRSTKLEDSAMYFCASRAQGAINTEAFFGQGTRLTVV.